The 12 T cell receptor beta chains below come from one sample, sequenced in a study of cytomegalovirus exposure and HLA in healthy donors. TCRdb's table, derived via immunoSEQ multiplex PCR, lists solely in-frame clones and lacks some. The table shows roughly 150,000 clones, with nearly 90% occurring only once. Sequenced input: PBMCs. The receptor set was obtained from a man aged 18-30 years in good health and CMV-seropositive.

The gene calls are TRBV5-1 and TRBJ2-2, with TRBD2 matching over 8 bases. The V gene end was trimmed by 0 bases and the J gene end by 7 bases; junction bases not matched to a gene: 5. This CDR3 has 15 residues. From germline, CDR1 is SGHRS and CDR2 YFSETQ. The CDR3 region has the DNA TGCGCCAGCAGCTTGGCAGCGGGAGAGGTCGGGGAGCTGTTTTTT. Translated: CASSLAAGEVGELFF.

The chain is built from TRBV19 and TRBJ1-1; possibly TRBD1 for D (6 bases). The CDR3 runs 14 residues. CDR1 is LNHDA, CDR2 SQIVND, per germline (reference sequence). The germline V and J ends were trimmed by 3 bases and 4 bases, with 12 bases remaining between them. The CDR3 region is CASSIADRTTEAFF. The CDR3 coding sequence is TGTGCCAGTAGTATCGCAGACAGGACCACTGAAGCTTTCTTT.

The CDR3 is CASSPDWGGWYNEQFF. The CDR3 nucleotides are TGTGCCAGCTCACCAGACTGGGGGGGCTGGTACAATGAGCAGTTCTTC. The chain has TRBV18 and TRBJ2-1, with a weak D call TRBD2 (7 bases). CDR3 length: 16 amino acids. V lost 2 bases and J 4 bases, leaving 15 bases between the germline ends. The V gene's germline CDR1 is KGHSH and CDR2 LQKENI.

This rearrangement joins TRBV28 to TRBJ2-7, with D possibly matching TRBD2 (7 bases). The V end lost 1 base, the J end lost 2 bases, and 15 bases lay between the germline ends. Germline CDR1 is MDHEN and CDR2 is SYDVKM. This CDR3 is 16 amino acids long. This chain's CDR3 is CASSLSPGEGTYEQYF. DNA for the CDR3: TGTGCCAGCAGTTTATCCCCAGGGGAGGGAACCTACGAGCAGTACTTC.

The chain is built from TRBV30 and TRBJ1-2; D gene unclear. Deletions cut 2 bases from V and 1 base from J, with 2 bases between. This CDR3 comprises 11 residues. The germline V gene has CDR1 GTSNPN and CDR2 SVGIG (reference sequence). This CDR3 is CAWSRNYGYTF. CDR3 bases: TGTGCCTGGAGTCGTAACTATGGCTACACCTTC.

The chain carries TRBV5-6 and TRBJ2-3; TRBD2 is a possible D gene (7 bases). CDR3 size: 18 residues. V shed 0 bases and J shed 2 bases, with 19 bases lying between them. The germline gives CDR1 SGHDT, CDR2 YYEEEE. The chain's CDR3 is CASSLAGALAPATDTQYF. CDR3 in DNA: TGTGCCAGCAGCTTGGCGGGGGCACTAGCGCCAGCCACAGATACGCAGTATTTT.

This clone was observed a handful of times. The chain employs TRBV21-1 and TRBJ1-1. TRBV21-1 is designated a pseudogene. The CDR3 is 16 amino acids. CDR3: CASSKVPGGSSTEAFF. CDR3 in DNA: TGTGCCAGCAGCAAAGTGCCGGGGGGCAGTTCGACTGAAGCTTTCTTT.

The V gene is TRBV25-1, the J gene TRBJ2-1, with D possibly matching TRBD2 (5 bases). The germline V and J ends were trimmed by 2 bases and 3 bases, with 11 bases remaining between them. This CDR3 is 15 amino acids long. Germline values: CDR1 MGHDK, CDR2 SYGVNS. CDR3 nucleotides: TGTGCCAGCAGTGAAACTAGGACTGTCTACAATGAGCAGTTCTTC. The encoded protein is CASSETRTVYNEQFF. Drawing the rest from reference TRBV25-1 and TRBJ2-1, the complete variable domain is EADIYQTPRYLVIGTGKKITLECSQTMGHDKMYWYQQDPGMELHLIHYSYGVNSTEKGDLSSESTVSRIRTEHFPLTLESARPSHTSQYLCASSETRTVYNEQFFGPGTRLTVL.

Details on this clone: Germline is not matched at one junction end, which may reflect a read error. The genes are TRBV15 and TRBJ2-7, with 10 bases fitting TRBD2. From germline, CDR1 is LNHNV and CDR2 YYDKDF (reference sequence). The CDR3 loop spans 16 amino acids. The DNA of the CDR3 is TGTGCCACCAGCAGAGGACGTAGCGGGAGGTCCTTCGAGCAGTACTTC. Protein sequence: CATSRGRSGRSFEQYF.

This rearrangement joins TRBV5-1 to TRBJ2-3, with 9 positions matching TRBD2. The CDR3 is 16 amino acids. After removal of 3 bases from V and 4 bases from J, the junction contained 9 bases not matched to a gene. Germline V gene sequence: CDR1 SGHRS, CDR2 YFSETQ. In nucleotides, the CDR3 is TGCGCCAGCAGCTCGGGACTAGCCTTGAGTGCAGATACGCAGTATTTT. It specifies CASSSGLALSADTQYF.

The chain recombines TRBV18 with TRBJ2-7, with 11 bases aligning to TRBD1. Per germline, CDR1 KGHSH and CDR2 LQKENI. V shed 2 bases, J shed 5 bases, and the junction held 5 bases outside the gene matches. The CDR3 consists of 15 residues. CDR3 amino acids: CASSPGTGGFDEQYF. The CDR3 region has the DNA TGTGCCAGCTCACCAGGGACAGGGGGTTTCGACGAGCAGTACTTC.

The CDR3 protein is CASSPTSGSYEQYF. Written as DNA, the CDR3 is TGTGCCAGCAGCCCGACTAGCGGGAGTTACGAGCAGTACTTC. The chain has TRBV7-9 and TRBJ2-7, with 12 bases fitting TRBD2. Trimming cost V 5 bases and J 4 bases; bases outside gene matches: 3. Germline CDR1 reads SEHNR; CDR2 reads FQNEAQ (reference sequence). The CDR3 spans 14 residues.